Listed below are T cell receptor beta chains from one sample, sequenced in a study of cytomegalovirus exposure and HLA in healthy donors. The protocol was immunoSEQ multiplex PCR, while the TCRdb copy is restricted to in-frame clones and leaves out a portion. The data contain about 240,000 clones, approximately 78% of them singletons. Sequences were obtained from PBMCs. The receptor set was obtained from a boy between 10 and 17 years old in good health and CMV-seronegative. Each CDR3 is given with its conserved first and last residue. D genes are given only for firm matches. Not every row has a clone size; where given, it reads once, few, many or a size class.

j_gene | abundance | d_gene | v_gene | CDR3aa | CDR3nt
TRBJ1-5 | NA | TRBD1 | TRBV19 | CASSTLQGSQHF | TGTGCCAGTAGTACATTACAGGGGTCCCAGCATTTT
TRBJ2-4 | NA | NA | TRBV4-1 | CASSQESRSNIIQYF | TGCGCCAGCAGCCAAGAGTCCAGGTCCAATATCATTCAGTACTTC
TRBJ1-5 | NA | NA | TRBV4-1 | CASSQDLPSSGNQPQHF | TGCGCCAGCAGCCAAGACCTCCCGTCGTCGGGCAATCAGCCCCAGCATTTT
TRBJ2-1 | NA | NA | TRBV18 | CASSPLNRDNEQFF | TGTGCCAGCTCACCGCTCAACAGGGACAATGAGCAGTTCTTC
TRBJ2-7 | NA | NA | TRBV7-2 | CASSLAGRNSYEQYF | TGTGCCAGCAGCTTAGCCGGGAGAAACTCCTACGAGCAGTACTTC
TRBJ1-5 | NA | NA | TRBV7-2 | CASSLTGHYNQPQHF | TGTGCCAGCAGCTTAACAGGACACTACAATCAGCCCCAGCATTTT
TRBJ1-1 | NA | NA | TRBV6-5 | CASSLGQGHAAEAFF | TGTGCCAGCAGTTTAGGGCAGGGGCATGCGGCTGAAGCTTTCTTT
TRBJ1-3 | few | NA | TRBV29-1 | CSVGQELGNTIYF | TGCAGCGTTGGACAGGAACTAGGAAACACCATATATTTT
TRBJ2-1 | NA | TRBD2 | TRBV10-1 | CAKSPGGTYNEQFF | TGCGCCAAGAGCCCGGGGGGGACCTACAATGAGCAGTTCTTC
TRBJ2-7 | NA | NA | TRBV2 | CASKEQPYEQYF | TGTGCCAGCAAGGAACAGCCCTACGAGCAGTACTTC
TRBJ2-5 | NA | NA | TRBV11-3 | CASSLVGETQYF | TGTGCCAGCAGCTTAGTCGGGGAGACCCAGTACTTC
TRBJ2-4 | NA | TRBD1 | TRBV4-2 | CASSQDRTGLGQNIQYF | TGTGCCAGCAGCCAAGATCGGACAGGGTTAGGCCAAAACATTCAGTACTTC
TRBJ2-7 | NA | NA | TRBV11-3 | CASSPQGSSYEQYF | TGTGCCAGCAGCCCCCAGGGGAGCTCCTACGAGCAGTACTTC
TRBJ2-1 | NA | NA | TRBV9 | CASSVVEAYNEQFF | TGTGCCAGCAGCGTAGTTGAGGCCTACAATGAGCAGTTCTTC
TRBJ1-5 | NA | NA | TRBV7-9 | CASSLASGAQHF | TGTGCCAGCAGCTTAGCTTCAGGGGCCCAGCATTTT
TRBJ2-7 | NA | TRBD2 | TRBV18 | CASSPTAGGNYEQYF | TGTGCCAGCTCACCAACGGCGGGGGGCAACTACGAGCAGTACTTC
TRBJ1-5 | few | NA | TRBV5-1 | CASSLEGKREEPQHF | TGCGCCAGCAGCTTGGAAGGGAAGAGGGAAGAGCCCCAGCATTTT
TRBJ2-1 | NA | TRBD2 | TRBV13 | CASSPGLAGGNEQFF | TGTGCCAGCAGCCCGGGACTAGCGGGGGGGAATGAGCAGTTCTTC
TRBJ2-7 | NA | TRBD1 | TRBV2 | CASTGTETYEQYF | TGTGCCAGCACCGGGACAGAAACCTACGAGCAGTACTTC
TRBJ2-1 | few | NA | TRBV30 | CAWGLDNEQFF | TGTGCCTGGGGTTTAGACAATGAGCAGTTCTTC
TRBJ2-2 | few | NA | TRBV27 | CASSPLTGELFF | TGTGCCAGCAGTCCCCTCACCGGGGAGCTGTTTTTT
TRBJ2-1 | NA | NA | TRBV5-1 | CASSFLGAQHNEQFF | TGCGCCAGCAGCTTTCTGGGCGCACAGCACAATGAGCAGTTCTTC
TRBJ2-7 | NA | TRBD1 | TRBV27 | CASSLTGGDRSYEQYF | TGTGCCAGCAGTTTAACAGGGGGAGACAGATCCTACGAGCAGTACTTC
TRBJ2-2 | NA | NA | TRBV6-5 | CASSYRRQNTGELFF | TGTGCCAGCAGTTACCGAAGACAAAACACCGGGGAGCTGTTTTTT
TRBJ2-7 | NA | TRBD2 | TRBV9 | CASSGGTSGIYEQYF | TGTGCCAGCAGCGGTGGGACTAGCGGTATCTACGAGCAGTACTTC
TRBJ2-2 | once | NA | TRBV6-1 | CASSEGRDSVTGELFF | TGTGCCAGCAGTGAAGGCCGTGACAGCGTCACCGGGGAGCTGTTTTTT
TRBJ1-1 | NA | TRBD1 | TRBV20-1 | CSAQGVEAFF | TGCAGTGCCCAGGGGGTTGAAGCTTTCTTT
TRBJ2-7 | NA | TRBD2 | TRBV19 | CASSQRRGGGTSRPYEQYF | TGTGCCAGTAGTCAACGCAGGGGAGGAGGGACTAGCCGACCCTACGAGCAGTACTTC
TRBJ1-5 | once | NA | TRBV7-8 | CASSLEGQPQHF | TGTGCCAGCAGCTTAGAGGGGCAGCCCCAGCATTTT
TRBJ2-3 | NA | TRBD2 | TRBV5-5 | CASGPGTSGSRGTDTQYF | TGTGCCAGCGGTCCTGGGACTAGCGGGAGTAGGGGCACAGATACGCAGTATTTT
TRBJ1-1 | NA | NA | TRBV18 | CASSPSTTGAFF | TGTGCCAGCTCACCTTCCACCACCGGAGCTTTCTTT
TRBJ2-3 | NA | TRBD1 | TRBV5-4 | CASSFFPGTGGTDTQYF | TGTGCCAGCAGCTTCTTCCCCGGGACAGGGGGCACAGATACGCAGTATTTT
TRBJ2-3 | NA | TRBD2 | TRBV7-2 | CASLYGLAGMADTQYF | TGTGCCAGTCTCTACGGACTAGCGGGAATGGCAGATACGCAGTATTTT
TRBJ2-7 | NA | TRBD1 | TRBV25-1 | CASSAPGTGGSQYF | TGTGCCAGCAGTGCTCCCGGGACAGGGGGCTCGCAGTACTTC
TRBJ2-7 | NA | TRBD1 | TRBV25-1 | CASSEFFPGTGGYEQYF | TGTGCCAGCAGTGAATTCTTCCCCGGGACAGGGGGCTACGAGCAGTACTTC
TRBJ2-3 | NA | TRBD2 | TRBV11-3 | CASTSAGGSGDTQYF | TGTGCCAGCACCAGCGCGGGAGGGAGTGGAGATACGCAGTATTTT
TRBJ2-7 | NA | NA | TRBV11-3 | CASSHPGSYEQYF | TGTGCCAGCAGCCACCCGGGTTCCTACGAGCAGTACTTC
TRBJ2-1 | NA | TRBD2 | TRBV7-9 | CASSLIALAGHNEQFF | TGTGCCAGCAGCTTAATCGCACTAGCGGGCCACAATGAGCAGTTCTTC
TRBJ2-7 | NA | NA | TRBV5-4 | CASSLGRSSYEQYF | TGTGCCAGCAGCTTGGGCAGGTCCTCCTACGAGCAGTACTTC
TRBJ2-7 | once | TRBD2 | TRBV13 | CASRRAGGPYEQYF | TGTGCCAGCAGAAGGGCGGGGGGCCCCTACGAGCAGTACTTC
TRBJ2-1 | few | NA | TRBV12-5 | CASGSGQSSYNEQFF | TGTGCTAGTGGTTCCGGACAGAGCTCCTACAATGAGCAGTTCTTC
TRBJ2-3 | NA | TRBD1 | TRBV6-1 | CASSEGYGTVVSSTDTQYF | TGTGCCAGCAGTGAAGGGTACGGGACAGTTGTATCTAGCACAGATACGCAGTATTTT
TRBJ1-6 | NA | NA | TRBV4-2 | CASSQARAYNSPLHF | TGTGCCAGCAGCCAAGCGAGAGCCTATAATTCACCCCTCCACTTT
TRBJ1-3 | NA | TRBD1 | TRBV19 | CASTPWTGGRNTIYF | TGTGCCAGTACCCCTTGGACAGGGGGAAGAAACACCATATATTTT
TRBJ2-7 | NA | NA | TRBV7-2 | CASSLAGEWYEQYF | TGTGCCAGCAGCTTAGCGGGAGAGTGGTACGAGCAGTACTTC
TRBJ1-5 | NA | NA | TRBV5-6 | CASSLRGTGSNQPQHF | TGTGCCAGCAGCTTGAGGGGGACGGGGAGCAATCAGCCCCAGCATTTT